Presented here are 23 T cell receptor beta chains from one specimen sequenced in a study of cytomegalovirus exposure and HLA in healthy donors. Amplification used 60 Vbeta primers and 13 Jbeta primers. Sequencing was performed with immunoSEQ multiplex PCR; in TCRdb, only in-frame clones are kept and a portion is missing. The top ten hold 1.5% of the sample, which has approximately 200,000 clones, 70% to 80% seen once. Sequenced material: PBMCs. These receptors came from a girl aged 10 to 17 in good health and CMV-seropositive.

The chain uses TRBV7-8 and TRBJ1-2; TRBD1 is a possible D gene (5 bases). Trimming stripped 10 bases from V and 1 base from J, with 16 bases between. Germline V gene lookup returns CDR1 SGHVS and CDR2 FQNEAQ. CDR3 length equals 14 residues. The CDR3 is CATLGAGNNYGYTF. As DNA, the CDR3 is TGTGCCACCCTTGGGGCAGGCAATAACTATGGCTACACCTTC.

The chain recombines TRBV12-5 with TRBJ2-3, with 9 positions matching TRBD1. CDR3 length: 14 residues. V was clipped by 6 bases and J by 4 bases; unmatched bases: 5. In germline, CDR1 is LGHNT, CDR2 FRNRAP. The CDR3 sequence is CASGGTGQPDTQYF. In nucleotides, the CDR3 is TGTGCTAGTGGAGGGACAGGGCAACCAGATACGCAGTATTTT.

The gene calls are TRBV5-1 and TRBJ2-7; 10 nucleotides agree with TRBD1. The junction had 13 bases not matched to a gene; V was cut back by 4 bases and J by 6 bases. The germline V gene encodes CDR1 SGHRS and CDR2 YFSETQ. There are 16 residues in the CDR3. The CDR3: CASSLRTGTGVGEQYF. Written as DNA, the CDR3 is TGCGCCAGCAGCCTACGGACCGGGACAGGGGTAGGCGAGCAGTACTTC.

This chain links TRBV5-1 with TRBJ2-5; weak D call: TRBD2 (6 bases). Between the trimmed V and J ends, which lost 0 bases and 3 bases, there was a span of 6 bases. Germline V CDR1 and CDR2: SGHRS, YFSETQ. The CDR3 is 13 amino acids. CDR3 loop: CASSLGLEETQYF. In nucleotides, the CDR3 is TGCGCCAGCAGCTTGGGACTAGAAGAGACCCAGTACTTC.

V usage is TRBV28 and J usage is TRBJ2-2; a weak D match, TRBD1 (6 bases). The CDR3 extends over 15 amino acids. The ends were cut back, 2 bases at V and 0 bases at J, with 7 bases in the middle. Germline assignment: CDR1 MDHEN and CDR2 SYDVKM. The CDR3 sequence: CASSLGTTNTGELFF. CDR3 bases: TGTGCCAGCAGTTTAGGGACAACGAACACCGGGGAGCTGTTTTTT.

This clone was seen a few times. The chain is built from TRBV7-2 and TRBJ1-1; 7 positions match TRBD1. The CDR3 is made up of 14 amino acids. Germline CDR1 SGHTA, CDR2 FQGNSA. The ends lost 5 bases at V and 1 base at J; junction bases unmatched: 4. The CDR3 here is CASSERTGNTEAFF. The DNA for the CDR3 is TGTGCCAGCAGCGAACGGACAGGGAACACTGAAGCTTTCTTT.

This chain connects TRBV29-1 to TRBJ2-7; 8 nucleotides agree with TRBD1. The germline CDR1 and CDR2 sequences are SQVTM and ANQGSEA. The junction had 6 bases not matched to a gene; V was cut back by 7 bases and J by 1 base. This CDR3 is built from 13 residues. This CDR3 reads CSAQRDRSYEQYF. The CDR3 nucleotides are TGCAGCGCGCAACGGGACAGGTCCTACGAGCAGTACTTC.

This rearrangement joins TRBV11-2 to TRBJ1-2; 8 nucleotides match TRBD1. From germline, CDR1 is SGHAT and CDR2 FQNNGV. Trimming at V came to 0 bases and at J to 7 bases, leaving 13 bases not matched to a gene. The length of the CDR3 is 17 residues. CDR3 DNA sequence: TGTGCCAGCAGCTTAGATAGTGGGACAGGTCTGCTATCTGGCTACACCTTC. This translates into CASSLDSGTGLLSGYTF.

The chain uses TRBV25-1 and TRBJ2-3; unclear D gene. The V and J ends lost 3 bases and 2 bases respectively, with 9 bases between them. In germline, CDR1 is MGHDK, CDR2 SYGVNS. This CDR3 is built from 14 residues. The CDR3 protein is CASSDQFATDTQYF. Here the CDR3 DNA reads TGTGCCAGCAGTGATCAGTTCGCCACAGATACGCAGTATTTT.

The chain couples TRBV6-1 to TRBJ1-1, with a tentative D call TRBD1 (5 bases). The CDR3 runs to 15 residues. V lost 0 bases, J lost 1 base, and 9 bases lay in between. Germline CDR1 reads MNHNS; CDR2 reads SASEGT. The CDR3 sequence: CASSEASGGNTEAFF. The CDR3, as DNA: TGTGCCAGCAGTGAAGCCTCGGGGGGGAACACTGAAGCTTTCTTT.

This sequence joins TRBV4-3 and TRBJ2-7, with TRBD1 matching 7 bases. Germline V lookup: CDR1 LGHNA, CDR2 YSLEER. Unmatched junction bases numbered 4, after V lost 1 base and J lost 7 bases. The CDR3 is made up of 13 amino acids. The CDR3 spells CASSQATGKEQYF. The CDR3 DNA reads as TGCGCCAGCAGCCAAGCGACAGGGAAAGAGCAGTACTTC.

In DNA form, the CDR3 reads TGTGCCAGCAGCTCAGCAGGGGTATATAGCAATCAGCCCCAGCATTTT. Encoded protein: CASSSAGVYSNQPQHF. The rearrangement links TRBV5-8 to TRBJ1-5; D is perhaps TRBD1 (6 bases). The germline CDR1 and CDR2 sequences are SGHTS and YDEGEE. This CDR3 spans 16 amino acids. Trimming took 3 bases from V and 0 from J, leaving 13 bases between them. Together with reference TRBV5-8 and TRBJ1-5, the CDR3 gives the full variable domain: EAGVTQSPTHLIKTRGQQATLRCSPISGHTSVYWYQQALGLGLQFLLWYDEGEERNRGNFPPRFSGRQFPNYSSELNVNALELEDSALYLCASSSAGVYSNQPQHFGDGTRLSIL.

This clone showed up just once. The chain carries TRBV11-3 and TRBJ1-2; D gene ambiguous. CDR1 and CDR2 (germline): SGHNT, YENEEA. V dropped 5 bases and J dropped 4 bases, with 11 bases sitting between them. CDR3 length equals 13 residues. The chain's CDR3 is CASSRAGFYGYTF. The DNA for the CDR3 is TGTGCCAGCAGCAGAGCGGGATTCTATGGCTACACCTTC. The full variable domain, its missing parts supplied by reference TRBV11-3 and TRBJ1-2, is EAGVVQSPRYKIIEKKQPVAFWCNPISGHNTLYWYLQNLGQGPELLIRYENEEAVDDSQLPKDRFSAERLKGVDSTLKIQPAELGDSAVYLCASSRAGFYGYTFGSGTRLTVV.

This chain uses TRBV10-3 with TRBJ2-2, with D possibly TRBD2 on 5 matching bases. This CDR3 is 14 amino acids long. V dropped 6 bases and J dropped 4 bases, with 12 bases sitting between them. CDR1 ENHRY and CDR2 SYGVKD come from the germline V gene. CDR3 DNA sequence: TGTGCCATCAGCGACGAGGGTGTCACCGGGGAGCTGTTTTTT. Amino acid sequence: CAISDEGVTGELFF.

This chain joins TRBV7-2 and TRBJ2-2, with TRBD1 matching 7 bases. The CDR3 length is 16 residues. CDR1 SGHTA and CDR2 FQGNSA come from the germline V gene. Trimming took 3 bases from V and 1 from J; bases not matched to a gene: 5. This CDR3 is CASSLEGQVNTGELFF. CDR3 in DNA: TGTGCCAGCAGCTTGGAAGGACAGGTGAACACCGGGGAGCTGTTTTTT. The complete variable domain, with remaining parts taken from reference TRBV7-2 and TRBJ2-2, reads GAGVSQSPSNKVTEKGKDVELRCDPISGHTALYWYRQSLGQGLEFLIYFQGNSAPDKSGLPSDRFSAERTGGSVSTLTIQRTQQEDSAVYLCASSLEGQVNTGELFFGEGSRLTVL.

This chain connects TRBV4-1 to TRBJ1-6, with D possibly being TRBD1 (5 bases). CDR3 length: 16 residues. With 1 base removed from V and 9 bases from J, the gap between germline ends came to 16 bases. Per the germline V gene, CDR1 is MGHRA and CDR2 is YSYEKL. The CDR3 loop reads CASSQGDWGLRSPLHF. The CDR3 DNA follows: TGCGCCAGCAGCCAAGGGGACTGGGGCCTACGTTCACCCCTCCACTTT.

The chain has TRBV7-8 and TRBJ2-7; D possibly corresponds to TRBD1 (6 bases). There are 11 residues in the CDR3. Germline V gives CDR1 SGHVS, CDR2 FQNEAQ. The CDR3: CAAGTTDEQYF. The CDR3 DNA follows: TGTGCAGCCGGGACAACGGACGAGCAGTACTTC. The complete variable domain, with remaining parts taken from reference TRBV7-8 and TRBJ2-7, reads GAGVSQSPRYKVAKRGQDVALRCDPISGHVSLFWYQQALGQGPEFLTYFQNEAQLDKSGLPSDRFFAERPEGSVSTLKIQRTQQEDSAVYLCAAGTTDEQYFGPGTRLTVT.

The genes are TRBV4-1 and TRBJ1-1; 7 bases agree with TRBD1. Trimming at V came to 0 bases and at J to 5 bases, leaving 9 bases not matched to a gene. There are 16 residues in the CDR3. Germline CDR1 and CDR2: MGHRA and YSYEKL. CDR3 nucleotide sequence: TGCGCCAGCAGCCAAGATCTTGGGGCAGGGGGGACTGAAGCTTTCTTT. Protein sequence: CASSQDLGAGGTEAFF.

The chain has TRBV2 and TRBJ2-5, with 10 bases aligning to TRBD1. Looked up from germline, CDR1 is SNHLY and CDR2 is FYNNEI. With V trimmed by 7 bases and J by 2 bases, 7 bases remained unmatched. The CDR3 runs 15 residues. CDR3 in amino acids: CASIGDRGGQETQYF. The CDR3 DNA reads TGTGCCAGCATAGGGGACAGGGGAGGTCAAGAGACCCAGTACTTC.

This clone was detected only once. The CDR3 sequence is CASSSTSGGVDTQYF. CDR3 DNA: TGCGCCAGCAGCTCTACTAGCGGGGGGGTGGATACGCAGTATTTT. This chain uses TRBV5-1 with TRBJ2-3, with 13 bases fitting TRBD2. Germline V gives CDR1 SGHRS, CDR2 YFSETQ. The length of the CDR3 is 15 residues. V was clipped by 3 bases and J by 6 bases; unmatched bases: 4.

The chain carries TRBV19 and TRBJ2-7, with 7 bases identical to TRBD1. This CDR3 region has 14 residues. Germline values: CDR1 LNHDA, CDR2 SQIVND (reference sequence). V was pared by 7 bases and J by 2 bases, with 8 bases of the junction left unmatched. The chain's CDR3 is CASNAGTATYEQYF. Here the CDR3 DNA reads TGTGCCAGTAACGCTGGGACAGCTACCTACGAGCAGTACTTC.

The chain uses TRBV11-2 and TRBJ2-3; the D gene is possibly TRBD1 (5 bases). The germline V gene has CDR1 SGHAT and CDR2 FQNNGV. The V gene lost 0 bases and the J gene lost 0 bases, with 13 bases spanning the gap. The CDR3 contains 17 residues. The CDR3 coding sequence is TGTGCCAGCAGCTTAGAGGGGCCAGGACGTAGCACAGATACGCAGTATTTT. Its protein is CASSLEGPGRSTDTQYF.

The CDR3 sequence is CASSWGTGGTGELFF. The CDR3 coding sequence is TGTGCCAGCAGCTGGGGGACAGGGGGGACCGGGGAGCTGTTTTTT. The chain joins TRBV9 to TRBJ2-2; TRBD1 matches at 11 bases. Germline V gives CDR1 SGDLS, CDR2 YYNGEE. The CDR3 runs to 15 residues. Trimming took 4 bases from V and 5 from J; bases not matched to a gene: 4. Using reference TRBV9 and TRBJ2-2 for the parts outside the CDR3, the full variable domain is DSGVTQTPKHLITATGQRVTLRCSPRSGDLSVYWYQQSLDQGLQFLIQYYNGEERAKGNILERFSAQQFPDLHSELNLSSLELGDSALYFCASSWGTGGTGELFFGEGSRLTVL.